Described below is a single T cell receptor beta chain sequence and its context. This clone has more than one count but fewer than ten. The antigen it recognizes is unknown. No much larger clone exists at a distance of one base, and base qualities are not known. The CDR3 goes from the cysteine to the phenylalanine over 15 residues. The only DNA kept is the CDR3, 45 bases in frame from the first base. The germline V gene specifies SGHDN as CDR1 and FVKESK as CDR2. V is shortened by 0 bases, J by 6 bases, and the region joining them spans 14 bases. Receptors were amplified or captured by the immunoSEQ multiplex PCR assay. Here the immuneACCESS table is served through TCRdb, limited to in-frame sequences with V and J called. Missing clones are a known gap in these copies; in checked studies unresolved V genes cover under half, and the rest lacks a known reason. A total of 2,000 to 2,500 clones appear in this sample, 71% of them only once. The top ten clonotypes cover roughly 50% of the sample.

Baseline tumor tissue collected before treatment was sequenced to identify tumor-specific TCR clonotypes. In a trial, the study monitored patients with peripheral T-cell lymphoma who were getting frontline treatment by applying next-generation sequencing to their T-cell receptor sequences. These data are taken from a study of circulating tumor DNA in untreated peripheral T-cell lymphoma (dated by TCRdb to the early 2020s). What the work shows at the level of the full study, not this receptor alone: Tumor-specific clonotypes turned up in approximately 80% of patients, identified from 86% of baseline tissues and from around 67% of baseline serum samples.

The sequencing input was tumor tissue. Here the chain combines TRBV14 and TRBJ1-1; no D gene can be assigned with confidence. The clonotype comes from a human donor with peripheral T-cell lymphoma. The base sequence is TGTGCCAGCAGCCAAGATCAGTTGGTGTGGGCTGAAGCTTTCTTT. It specifies CASSQDQLVWAEAFF.